Following are 7 T cell receptor beta chains from one sample sequenced in a study of PD-L1 blockade in urothelial cancer. Profiled with immunoSEQ multiplex PCR; TCRdb holds only in-frame clones, not every one. The table records around 60,000 clones, around 81% of them present only once. Indicated time point: pretreatment peripheral blood. This sample comprised PBMCs, obtained around atezolizumab (anti-PD-L1) treatment. The receptor source for this set is a man between 65 and 85 years old with urothelial cancer.

This clone was picked up many times. The chain recombines TRBV5-6 with TRBJ2-2; 12 bases align to TRBD2. CDR1 and CDR2 (germline): SGHDT, YYEEEE. V was pared by 4 bases and J by 1 base, with 5 bases of the junction left unmatched. The CDR3 consists of 17 residues. The CDR3, as DNA: TGTGCCAGCAGCGCCTTACTAGCGGGGGGGAACACCGGGGAGCTGTTTTTT. Translation: CASSALLAGGNTGELFF. Full variable domain (missing parts from reference TRBV5-6 and TRBJ2-2): DAGVTQSPTHLIKTRGQQVTLRCSPKSGHDTVSWYQQALGQGPQFIFQYYEEEERQRGNFPDRFSGHQFPNYSSELNVNALLLGDSALYLCASSALLAGGNTGELFFGEGSRLTVL.

V is TRBV30 and J is TRBJ2-1, with D maybe TRBD2 (5 bases). This CDR3 contains 13 residues. Germline CDR1 and CDR2: GTSNPN and SVGIG (reference sequence). V shed 0 bases and J shed 8 bases, with 11 bases lying between them. CDR3 sequence reads: CAWSVRDGYEQFF. The CDR3 bases are TGTGCCTGGAGTGTACGGGATGGCTATGAGCAGTTCTTC.

This chain joins TRBV7-3 and TRBJ2-1; no clear D. The V end was cut by 5 bases, the J end by 3 bases, with 11 bases between. CDR1 is SGHTA and CDR2 is FQGTGA in the germline V gene. This CDR3 comprises 14 residues. CDR3 DNA sequence: TGTGCCAGCAGCCATCAGGATAGCTACAATGAGCAGTTCTTC. Translated: CASSHQDSYNEQFF.

J is TRBJ2-7 and V is TRBV6-5; D ambiguous. The V end was cut by 0 bases, the J end by 3 bases, with 6 bases between. The length of the CDR3 is 13 residues. The V gene's germline CDR1 is MNHEY and CDR2 SVGAGI. CDR3 in amino acids: CASSYSRVYEQYF. In nucleotides, the CDR3 is TGTGCCAGCAGTTACTCCCGGGTCTACGAGCAGTACTTC.

The V gene is TRBV27, the J gene TRBJ2-2; possible D gene TRBD1, 6 bases. Trimming left V 1 base short and J 4 bases short, with 13 bases between. Per the germline V gene, CDR1 is MNHEY and CDR2 is SMNVEV (reference sequence). The CDR3 length is 16 residues. This CDR3 reads CASSLLWGRGTGELFF. CDR3 bases: TGTGCCAGCAGTTTATTGTGGGGGCGCGGCACCGGGGAGCTGTTTTTT.

The chain couples TRBV2 to TRBJ2-5, with TRBD1 identical over 9 bases. The V gene end was trimmed by 8 bases and the J gene end by 6 bases; junction bases not matched to a gene: 10. Germline CDR1 is SNHLY and CDR2 is FYNNEI. This CDR3 is built from 14 residues. The CDR3 reads CASHRGQGGQTQYF. The DNA for the CDR3 is TGTGCCAGCCACAGGGGGCAGGGGGGACAGACCCAGTACTTC.

The gene calls are TRBV7-2 and TRBJ2-2, with a tentative D call TRBD1 (5 bases). The CDR3 is 14 amino acids. The germline V gene encodes CDR1 SGHTA and CDR2 FQGNSA. Deletions cut 4 bases from V and 4 bases from J, with 10 bases between. The CDR3 loop is CASSSETVTGELFF. DNA for the CDR3: TGTGCCAGCAGCTCAGAGACAGTCACCGGGGAGCTGTTTTTT.